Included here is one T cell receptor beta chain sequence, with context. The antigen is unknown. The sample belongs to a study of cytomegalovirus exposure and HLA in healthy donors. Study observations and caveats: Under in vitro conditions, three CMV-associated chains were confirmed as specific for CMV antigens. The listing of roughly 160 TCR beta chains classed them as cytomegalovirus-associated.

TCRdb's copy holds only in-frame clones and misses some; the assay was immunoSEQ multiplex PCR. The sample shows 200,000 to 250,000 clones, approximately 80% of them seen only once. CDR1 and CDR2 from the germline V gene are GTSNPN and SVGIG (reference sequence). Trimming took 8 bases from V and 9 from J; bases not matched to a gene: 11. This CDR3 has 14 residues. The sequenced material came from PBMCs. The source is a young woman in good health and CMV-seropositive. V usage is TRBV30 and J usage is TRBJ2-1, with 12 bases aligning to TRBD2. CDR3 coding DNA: TGTGCCGGGGATCGGGCTAGCGGGAGGGGTGAGCAGTTCTTC. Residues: CAGDRASGRGEQFF.